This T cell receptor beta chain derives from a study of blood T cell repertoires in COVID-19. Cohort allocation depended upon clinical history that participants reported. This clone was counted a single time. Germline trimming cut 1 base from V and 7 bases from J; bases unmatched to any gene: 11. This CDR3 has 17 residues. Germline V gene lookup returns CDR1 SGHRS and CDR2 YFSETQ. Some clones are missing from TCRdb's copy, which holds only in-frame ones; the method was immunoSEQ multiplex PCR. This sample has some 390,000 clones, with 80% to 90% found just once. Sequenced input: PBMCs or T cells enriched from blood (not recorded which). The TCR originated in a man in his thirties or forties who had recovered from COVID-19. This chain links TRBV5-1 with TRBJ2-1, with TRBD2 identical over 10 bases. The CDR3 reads CASSLRASGRSRNEQFF. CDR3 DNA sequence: TGCGCCAGCAGCTTGAGAGCTAGCGGGAGATCCAGGAATGAGCAGTTCTTC.